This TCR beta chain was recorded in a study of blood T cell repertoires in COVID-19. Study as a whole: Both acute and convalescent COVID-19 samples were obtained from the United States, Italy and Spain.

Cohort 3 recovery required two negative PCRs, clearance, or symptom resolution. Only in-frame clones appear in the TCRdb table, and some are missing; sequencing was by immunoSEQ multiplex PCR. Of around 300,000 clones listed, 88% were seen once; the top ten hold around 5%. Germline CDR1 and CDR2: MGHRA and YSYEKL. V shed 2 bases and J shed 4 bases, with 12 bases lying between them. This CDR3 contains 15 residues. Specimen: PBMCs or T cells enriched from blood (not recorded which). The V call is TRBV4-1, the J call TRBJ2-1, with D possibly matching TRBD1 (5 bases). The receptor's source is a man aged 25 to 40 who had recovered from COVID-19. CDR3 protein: CASSQRETVYNEQFF. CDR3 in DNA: TGCGCCAGCAGCCAACGTGAGACAGTATACAATGAGCAGTTCTTC.